This TCR beta chain was captured in a study of blood T cell repertoires in COVID-19. Study background: T cells, B-cell-depleted T cells, or PBMCs provided the cDNA or gDNA that served as material.

Only in-frame clones appear in the TCRdb table, and some are missing; sequencing was by immunoSEQ multiplex PCR. The data show 360,000 or so clones, under 90% seen once. CDR1 and CDR2 from the germline V gene are LGHDT and YNNKEL (reference sequence). CDR3 length: 18 amino acids. J was trimmed by 5 bases and V by 4 bases; bases with no gene match: 8. Living in 20 to 30 US areas, the participants were between 18 and 89 years of age. Researchers sorted participants into cohorts using their self-reported clinical history. This TCR was sampled from a woman between 25 and 40 years old who had recovered from COVID-19. The V and J genes are TRBV3-1 (or the pseudogene TRBV3-2) and TRBJ2-2, with 15 positions matching TRBD2. Sequenced: PBMCs or T cells enriched from blood (not recorded which). The chain's CDR3 is CASSRGLAGGRRTGELFF. CDR3 nucleotides: TGTGCCAGCAGCCGAGGACTAGCGGGAGGGAGGAGGACCGGGGAGCTGTTTTTT.